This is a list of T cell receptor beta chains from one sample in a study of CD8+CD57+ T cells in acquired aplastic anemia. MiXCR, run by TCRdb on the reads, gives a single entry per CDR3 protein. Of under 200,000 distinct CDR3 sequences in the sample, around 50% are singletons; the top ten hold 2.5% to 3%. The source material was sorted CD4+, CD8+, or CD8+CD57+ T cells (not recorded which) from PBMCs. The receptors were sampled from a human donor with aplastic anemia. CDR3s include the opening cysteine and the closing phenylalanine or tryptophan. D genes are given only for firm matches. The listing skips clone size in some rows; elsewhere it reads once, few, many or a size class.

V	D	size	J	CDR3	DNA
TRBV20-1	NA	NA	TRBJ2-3	CSAPDRSTDTQYF	TGCAGTGCTCCGGACCGTTCCACAGATACGCAGTATTTT
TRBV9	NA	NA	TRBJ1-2	CASSAPSQGLDQNGYTF	TGTGCCAGCAGCGCACCCAGCCAAGGTCTGGATCAGAATGGCTACACCTTC
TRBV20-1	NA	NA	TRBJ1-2	CSANTGVDYGYTF	TGCAGTGCTAATACGGGTGTGGACTATGGCTACACCTTC
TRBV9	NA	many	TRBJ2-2	CASSVAGSGELFF	TGTGCCAGCAGCGTAGCGGGGTCCGGGGAGCTGTTTTTT
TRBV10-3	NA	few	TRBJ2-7	CAITEGGGRSYEQYF	TGTGCCATCACGGAGGGGGGCGGAAGATCCTACGAGCAGTACTTC
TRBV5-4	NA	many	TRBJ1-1	CASSLGGGSTNTEAFF	TGTGCCAGCAGCTTGGGTGGGGGCAGTACGAACACTGAAGCTTTCTTT
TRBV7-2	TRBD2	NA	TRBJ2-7	CASSPRGGPYEQYF	TGTGCCAGCAGCCCCCGGGGGGGGCCCTACGAGCAGTACTTC
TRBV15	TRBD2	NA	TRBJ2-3	CATRDRGGSVTDTQYF	TGTGCCACCAGGGACCGGGGAGGGAGCGTCACAGATACGCAGTATTTT
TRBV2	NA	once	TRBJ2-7	CASSSPTGYEQYF	TGTGCCAGCAGCTCACCGACAGGCTACGAGCAGTACTTC
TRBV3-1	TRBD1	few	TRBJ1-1	CASSHTGGNTEAFF	TGTGCCAGCAGCCATACAGGGGGCAACACTGAAGCTTTCTTT
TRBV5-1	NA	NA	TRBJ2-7	CASSLYGEHYEQYF	TGCGCCAGCAGCTTGTACGGGGAGCACTACGAGCAGTACTTC
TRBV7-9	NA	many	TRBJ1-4	CASSSGQNEKLFF	TGTGCCAGCAGCTCCGGACAGAATGAAAAACTGTTTTTT
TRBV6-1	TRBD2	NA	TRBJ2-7	CASSGRTSGNYEQYF	TGTGCCAGCAGTGGACGGACTAGCGGGAACTACGAGCAGTACTTC
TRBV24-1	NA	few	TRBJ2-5	CATSGSYQGETQYF	TGTGCCACCAGTGGGAGCTACCAAGGCGAGACCCAGTACTTC
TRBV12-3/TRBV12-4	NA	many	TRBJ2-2	CASSLRRGTGELFF	TGTGCCAGCAGTTTACGACGGGGAACCGGGGAGCTGTTTTTT